The 6 T cell receptor beta chains below were found in one sample sequenced in a study of cytomegalovirus exposure and HLA in healthy donors. The PCR made use of 60 Vbeta and 13 Jbeta primers. Sequenced by immunoSEQ multiplex PCR; TCRdb stores in-frame clones only, minus some. The sample records over 90,000 clones, 73% being singletons. Sequencing input: PBMCs. The receptor source for this set is a man between 40 and 49 years old in good health and CMV-seronegative.

The gene calls are TRBV15 and TRBJ2-2, with 9 bases lining up with TRBD1. After removal of 3 bases from V and 5 bases from J, the junction contained 7 bases not matched to a gene. The CDR3 has 16 amino acids. Germline V gene data show CDR1 as LNHNV and CDR2 as YYDKDF (reference sequence). The CDR3 region has the DNA TGTGCCACCAGCAGGGGACAGGGAAGAGGTACCGGGGAGCTGTTTTTT. Translating gives CATSRGQGRGTGELFF.

In DNA form, the CDR3 reads TGCGCCAGCAGCCGTCGGACAGGAGATTTAAACTATGGCTACACCTTC. It codes for CASSRRTGDLNYGYTF. The chain has TRBV4-1 and TRBJ1-2; 7 bases match TRBD1. The CDR3 consists of 16 residues. V lost 4 bases, J lost 2 bases, and 10 bases stayed unmatched. Germline assignment: CDR1 MGHRA and CDR2 YSYEKL.

The rearrangement joins TRBV27 to TRBJ2-5; 7 bases fit TRBD2. The CDR3 consists of 15 residues. Unmatched junction bases numbered 7, after V lost 4 bases and J lost 2 bases. Germline V gene data show CDR1 as MNHEY and CDR2 as SMNVEV (reference sequence). The CDR3 protein is CASSSRLAAQETQYF. Written as DNA, the CDR3 is TGTGCCAGCAGTTCCAGGCTAGCGGCACAAGAGACCCAGTACTTC.

The chain joins TRBV28 to TRBJ2-7; no reliable D call. CDR3 length equals 12 residues. Germline loops: CDR1 MDHEN, CDR2 SYDVKM. V lost 3 bases and J lost 3, with 6 bases in between. The CDR3 region is CASSFQNYEQYF. Written as DNA, the CDR3 is TGTGCCAGCAGTTTTCAGAACTACGAGCAGTACTTC.

This clone occurred once. The CDR3 coding sequence is TGTGCCAGCAGCCCGTACGGGTATAAGAATAATTCACCCCTCCACTTT. Its translation is CASSPYGYKNNSPLHF. This chain joins TRBV7-9 and TRBJ1-6; D is undetermined. The V end lost 5 bases, the J end lost 5 bases, and 16 bases lay between the germline ends. CDR3 length equals 16 residues. Germline lookup yields CDR1 SEHNR and CDR2 FQNEAQ (reference sequence).

This clone turned up a few times. The chain joins TRBV5-1 to TRBJ2-2; tentative D call: TRBD2 (6 bases). Trimming left V 0 bases short and J 5 bases short, with 14 bases between. Germline CDR1 SGHRS, CDR2 YFSETQ. The CDR3 extends over 16 amino acids. The CDR3 DNA reads TGCGCCAGCAGCTTGGGTCCCGTCCGGGGGACCGGGGAGCTGTTTTTT. Translating gives CASSLGPVRGTGELFF.